This T cell receptor beta chain derives from a study of CD8 T cells in Susac syndrome. Negative isolation yielded the CD8+ and CD4+ T cells, while FACS enriched the TEMRA cells. A quantity of about 0.5 to 1 ug RNA underwent reverse transcription using random hexamers. TCRdb re-derived calls from the immunoSEQ multiplex PCR reads in MiXCR, one entry per CDR3 protein. The sample holds 190,000 or so distinct CDR3 sequences, 90% to 95% seen once. In germline, CDR1 is LGHDT, CDR2 YNNKEL (reference sequence). Trimming left V 4 bases short and J 1 base short, with 8 bases between. This CDR3 has 13 residues. The chain couples TRBV3-1 to TRBJ2-7; D remains unclear. The origin of this receptor is a human donor with multiple sclerosis. Material for sequencing was CD4+ T cells from PBMCs. CDR3 sequence (DNA): TGTGCCAGCAGCCCTTCAGTTTCCTACGAGCAGTACTTC. It yields the protein CASSPSVSYEQYF.